These 19 T cell receptor beta chains share one sample of origin, sequenced in a study of blood T cell repertoires in COVID-19. Using immunoSEQ multiplex PCR, the repertoire was profiled, and TCRdb retains in-frame clones only, with some absent. The data show approximately 330,000 clones, about nine tenths seen once. The source material was peripheral blood. The source is a man aged 25 to 40 with COVID-19, enrolled during active disease.

The chain joins TRBV6-2 or TRBV6-3 to TRBJ2-6; D remains ambiguous. This CDR3 is built from 16 residues. Germline CDR1 reads MNHEY; CDR2 reads SVGEGT. Trimming shortened V by 2 bases and J by 0 bases, and 8 bases separated the two germline ends. The CDR3 DNA sequence: TGTGCCAGCAGTTACGGCCTAGGCTCTGGGGCCAACGTCCTGACTTTC. Its translation is CASSYGLGSGANVLTF.

The CDR3 region has the DNA TGTGCCACCAGTGATTTAAGCAGGGCCAATGAGCAGTTCTTC. Its translation: CATSDLSRANEQFF. The chain joins TRBV24-1 to TRBJ2-1, with a possible D match to TRBD1 (5 bases). Trimming shortened V by 1 base and J by 6 bases, and 9 bases separated the two germline ends. This CDR3 contains 14 residues. CDR1 is KGHDR and CDR2 is SFDVKD in the germline V gene.

This chain links TRBV11-3 with TRBJ2-1; 10 positions match TRBD1. Germline CDR1 is SGHNT and CDR2 is YENEEA. The junction had 11 bases not matched to a gene; V was cut back by 1 base and J by 5 bases. This CDR3 spans 18 amino acids. The CDR3 DNA follows: TGTGCCAGCAGCTTAGGACTAAGGGGAGGGACAGGGGACAATGAGCAGTTCTTC. As protein: CASSLGLRGGTGDNEQFF.

This clone was recorded only once. The V gene is TRBV5-1, the J gene TRBJ2-5; 11 bases are a match to TRBD2. Per the germline V gene, CDR1 is SGHRS and CDR2 is YFSETQ. This CDR3 comprises 15 residues. With V trimmed by 3 bases and J by 2 bases, 3 bases remained unmatched. DNA of the CDR3: TGCGCCAGCAGCTCCATAGCGGGAGGGCAAGAGACCCAGTACTTC. Translating gives CASSSIAGGQETQYF.

This clone showed up just a few times. The genes are TRBV3-1 (or the pseudogene TRBV3-2) and TRBJ1-2; D is perhaps TRBD1 (5 bases). Germline CDR1 and CDR2: LGHDT and YNNKEL (reference sequence). The germline V and J ends were trimmed by 3 bases and 6 bases, with 11 bases remaining between them. The CDR3 is 13 residues long. The chain's CDR3 is CASSQGGAHGYTF. The CDR3 nucleotides read TGTGCCAGCAGCCAGGGAGGGGCGCATGGCTACACCTTC.

In the case of this clone: This sample includes further DNA sequences coding for the same CDR3. CDR3 in amino acids: CASSVVGGGEQYF. CDR3 sequence (DNA): TGTGCCAGCAGCGTAGTAGGGGGCGGAGAGCAGTACTTC. This chain uses TRBV9 with TRBJ2-7; 7 bases fit TRBD1. This CDR3 has 13 residues. Germline-derived CDR1 and CDR2 are SGDLS and YYNGEE. Germline trimming cut 0 bases from V and 7 bases from J; bases unmatched to any gene: 4.

V is TRBV7-8 and J is TRBJ1-1; D gene uncertain. V lost 5 bases and J lost 2, with 15 bases in between. The CDR3 is made up of 15 amino acids. Germline values: CDR1 SGHVS, CDR2 FQNEAQ. The CDR3 bases are TGTGCCAGCAGCCCAACTCAACGAACCAACACTGAAGCTTTCTTT. Translating gives CASSPTQRTNTEAFF. Full variable domain (rest looked up from reference TRBV7-8 and TRBJ1-1): GAGVSQSPRYKVAKRGQDVALRCDPISGHVSLFWYQQALGQGPEFLTYFQNEAQLDKSGLPSDRFFAERPEGSVSTLKIQRTQQEDSAVYLCASSPTQRTNTEAFFGQGTRLTVV.

V and J are TRBV3-1 (or the pseudogene TRBV3-2) and TRBJ2-5; 10 nucleotides match TRBD2. The CDR3 is 18 residues long. Trimming removed 1 base from V and 5 bases from J; junction bases left unmatched: 13. Germline values: CDR1 LGHDT, CDR2 YNNKEL (reference sequence). In DNA form, the CDR3 reads TGTGCCAGCAGCCAAGTTCTAAGAGCGGGGGGGTATTCGGAGACCCAGTACTTC. It specifies CASSQVLRAGGYSETQYF.

The chain links TRBV2 to TRBJ1-1; 7 bases align to TRBD1. This CDR3 has 14 amino acids. The junction had 6 bases not matched to a gene; V was cut back by 7 bases and J by 1 base. Germline V gene lookup returns CDR1 SNHLY and CDR2 FYNNEI. The CDR3 sequence is CASKSNRGNTEAFF. CDR3 in DNA: TGTGCCAGCAAATCTAACAGGGGGAACACTGAAGCTTTCTTT.

The chain uses TRBV18 and TRBJ2-7; a possible D gene is TRBD1 (6 bases). The length of the CDR3 is 17 residues. Trimming pared 3 bases from V and 3 bases from J, leaving 21 bases between. Looked up from germline, CDR1 is KGHSH and CDR2 is LQKENI. In DNA, the CDR3 is TGTGCCAGCTCACCCCAACGTCCCGGACAGCCAGGCTACGAGCAGTACTTC. Its translation is CASSPQRPGQPGYEQYF.

V gene TRBV5-4 combines with J gene TRBJ2-2; TRBD1 matches at 7 bases. The CDR3 is made up of 17 amino acids. V trimming: 4 bases; J trimming: 0 bases; junction bases outside the gene matches: 9. Germline loops: CDR1 SGHNT, CDR2 YYREEE (reference sequence). In nucleotides, the CDR3 is TGTGCCAGCAGCCTTCAGAACAGGGGATCGAACACCGGGGAGCTGTTTTTT. This translates into CASSLQNRGSNTGELFF.

This chain connects TRBV18 to TRBJ1-1; D call uncertain. V lost 1 base to trimming and J lost 3 bases, with 12 bases between them. The CDR3 is 15 residues long. Per germline, CDR1 KGHSH and CDR2 LQKENI. Here the CDR3 reads CASSPRPLADTEAFF. The CDR3 DNA follows: TGTGCCAGCTCACCACGTCCCTTAGCGGACACTGAAGCTTTCTTT.

This clone has only a few counts. The V and J genes are TRBV7-6 and TRBJ1-1; 8 positions match TRBD1. The V segment lost 3 bases and the J segment 0 bases; nucleotides outside the gene matches: 3. The CDR3 loop spans 15 amino acids. In germline, CDR1 is SGHVS, CDR2 FNYEAQ. CDR3 nucleotide sequence: TGTGCCAGCAGCTTGACAGGGGCCATGAACACTGAAGCTTTCTTT. Residues: CASSLTGAMNTEAFF.

V is TRBV4-3 and J is TRBJ1-5; 7 nucleotides match TRBD1. CDR3 length: 16 amino acids. V was clipped by 4 bases and J by 4 bases; unmatched bases: 10. Germline lookup yields CDR1 LGHNA and CDR2 YSLEER. CDR3 protein: CASSPGTGVLNQPQHF. For the CDR3, the DNA is TGCGCCAGCAGCCCGGGAACAGGGGTACTGAATCAGCCCCAGCATTTT.

This clone was seen just once. V and J are TRBV28 and TRBJ1-5; 12 nucleotides line up with TRBD1. This CDR3 spans 14 amino acids. Trimming cost V 7 bases and J 6 bases; bases outside gene matches: 4. Looked up from germline, CDR1 is MDHEN and CDR2 is SYDVKM. The CDR3 nucleotides are TGTGCCAGCAAGGGACAGGGGGCTATTCAGCCCCAGCATTTT. This codes for CASKGQGAIQPQHF.

J is TRBJ2-1 and V is TRBV7-2; 9 bases are shared with TRBD2. With 2 bases clipped from V and 8 bases from J, the junction kept 10 bases outside the gene matches. The CDR3 is 16 residues long. Germline CDR1 SGHTA, CDR2 FQGNSA. The CDR3, as DNA: TGTGCCAGCAGCTTATTAGGGCTAGCGGGGAAGGATGAGCAGTTCTTC. Residues: CASSLLGLAGKDEQFF.

This clone was detected a few times. The chain links TRBV13 to TRBJ1-2, with D possibly matching TRBD1 (6 bases). V was trimmed by 4 bases and J by 1 base, leaving 22 bases between them. The CDR3 is made up of 18 amino acids. CDR1 and CDR2 from the germline V gene are PRHDT and FYEKMQ (reference sequence). CDR3 region: CASSYRDGLQGGNYGYTF. CDR3 in DNA: TGTGCCAGCAGCTACAGGGACGGACTCCAAGGGGGTAACTATGGCTACACCTTC.

The CDR3 nucleotides are TGCAGCGCCCTTATCTCTCGACAGGCGAGGCTAGCCAAAAACATTCAGTACTTC. It yields the protein CSALISRQARLAKNIQYF. The chain combines TRBV29-1 with TRBJ2-4; maybe TRBD1 (6 bases). V lost 7 bases and J 0 bases, leaving 25 bases between the germline ends. This CDR3 has 18 amino acids. The V gene's germline CDR1 is SQVTM and CDR2 ANQGSEA.

This chain connects TRBV19 to TRBJ2-5; perhaps TRBD1 as D (6 bases). Trimming cost V 4 bases and J 2 bases, with 8 bases left between them. Germline lookup yields CDR1 LNHDA and CDR2 SQIVND (reference sequence). The length of the CDR3 is 13 residues. The CDR3 sequence: CASSRGHQETQYF. CDR3 nucleotides: TGTGCCAGTAGTAGGGGACATCAAGAGACCCAGTACTTC.